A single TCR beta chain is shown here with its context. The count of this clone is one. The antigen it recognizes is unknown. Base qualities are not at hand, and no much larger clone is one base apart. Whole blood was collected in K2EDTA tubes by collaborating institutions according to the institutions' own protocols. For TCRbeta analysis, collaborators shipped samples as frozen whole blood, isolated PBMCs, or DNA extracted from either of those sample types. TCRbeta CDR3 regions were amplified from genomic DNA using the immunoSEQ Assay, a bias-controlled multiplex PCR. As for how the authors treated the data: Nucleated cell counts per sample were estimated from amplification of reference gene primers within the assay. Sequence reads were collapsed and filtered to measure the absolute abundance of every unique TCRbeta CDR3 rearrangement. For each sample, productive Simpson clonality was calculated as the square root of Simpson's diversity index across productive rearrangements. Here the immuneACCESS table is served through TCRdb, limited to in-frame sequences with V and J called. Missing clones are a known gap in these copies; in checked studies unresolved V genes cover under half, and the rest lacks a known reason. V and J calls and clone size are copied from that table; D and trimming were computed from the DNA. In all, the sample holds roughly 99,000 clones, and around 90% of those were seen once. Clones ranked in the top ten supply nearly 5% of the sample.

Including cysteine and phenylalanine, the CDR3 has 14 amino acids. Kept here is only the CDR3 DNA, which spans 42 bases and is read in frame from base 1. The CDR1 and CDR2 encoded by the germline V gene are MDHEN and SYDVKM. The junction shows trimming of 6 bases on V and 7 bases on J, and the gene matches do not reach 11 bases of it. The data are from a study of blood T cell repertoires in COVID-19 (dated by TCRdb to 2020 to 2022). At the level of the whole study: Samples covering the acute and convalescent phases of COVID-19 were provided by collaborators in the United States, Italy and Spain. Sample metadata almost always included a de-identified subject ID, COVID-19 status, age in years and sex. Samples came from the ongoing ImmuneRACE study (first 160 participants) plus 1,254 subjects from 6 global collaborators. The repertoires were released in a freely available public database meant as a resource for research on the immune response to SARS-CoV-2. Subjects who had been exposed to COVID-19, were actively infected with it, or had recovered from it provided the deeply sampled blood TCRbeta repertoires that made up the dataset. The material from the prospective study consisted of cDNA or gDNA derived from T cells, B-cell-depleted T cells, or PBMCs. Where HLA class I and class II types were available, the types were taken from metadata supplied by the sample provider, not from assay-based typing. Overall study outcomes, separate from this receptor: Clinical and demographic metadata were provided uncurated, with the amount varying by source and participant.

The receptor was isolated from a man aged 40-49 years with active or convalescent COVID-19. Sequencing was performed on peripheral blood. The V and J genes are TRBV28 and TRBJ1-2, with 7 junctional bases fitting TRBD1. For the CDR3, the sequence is CASSLGRQGFGYTF. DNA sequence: TGTGCCAGCAGCCTCGGTCGACAGGGTTTTGGCTACACCTTC.